The present TCR beta chain was sequenced within a study of T-cell memory formation after mild COVID-19. Using its own MiXCR run on the 5' RACE reads, TCRdb lists one record per CDR3 protein. The sample has almost 350,000 distinct CDR3 sequences; around 20% are singletons. There are 12 residues in the CDR3. Germline loops: CDR1 MNHEY, CDR2 SVGAGI. V was trimmed by 7 bases and J by 4 bases, leaving 10 bases between them. The origin of this receptor is a man aged 18 to 30 who had mild COVID-19 (a few samples of this study predate the infection). Cell type and time point are not known. Sequencing input: PBMCs or a T cell subset sorted from them (not recorded which). The chain couples TRBV6-5 to TRBJ1-1; D call uncertain. The DNA of the CDR3 is TGTGCCAGCAACCAGGTTGGCACTGAAGCTTTCTTT. Its protein is CASNQVGTEAFF.